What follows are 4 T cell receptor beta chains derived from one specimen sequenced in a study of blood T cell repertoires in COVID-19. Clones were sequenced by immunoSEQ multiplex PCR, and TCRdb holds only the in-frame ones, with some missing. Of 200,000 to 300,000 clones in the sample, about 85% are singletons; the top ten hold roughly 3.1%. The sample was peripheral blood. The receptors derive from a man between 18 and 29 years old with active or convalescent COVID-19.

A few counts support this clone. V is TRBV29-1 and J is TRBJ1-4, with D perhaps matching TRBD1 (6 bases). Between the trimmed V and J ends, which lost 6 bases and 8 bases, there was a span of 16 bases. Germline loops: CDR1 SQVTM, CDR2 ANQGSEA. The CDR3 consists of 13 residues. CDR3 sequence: CSVERQEGEKLFF. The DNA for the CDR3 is TGCAGCGTCGAGCGACAGGAAGGGGAAAAACTGTTTTTT.

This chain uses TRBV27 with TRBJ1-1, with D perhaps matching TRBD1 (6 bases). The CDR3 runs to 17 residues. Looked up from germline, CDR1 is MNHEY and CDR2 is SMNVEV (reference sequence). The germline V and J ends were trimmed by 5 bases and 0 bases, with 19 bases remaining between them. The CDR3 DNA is TGTGCCAGCAGTCTACTACATAGGGGGGGGTTGAACACTGAAGCTTTCTTT. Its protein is CASSLLHRGGLNTEAFF.

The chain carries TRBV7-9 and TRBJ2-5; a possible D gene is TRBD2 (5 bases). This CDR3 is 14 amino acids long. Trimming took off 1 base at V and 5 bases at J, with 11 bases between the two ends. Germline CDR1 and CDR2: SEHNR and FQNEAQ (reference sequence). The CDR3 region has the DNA TGTGCCAGCAGCTTAGTGGGGAGTAGGGAGACCCAGTACTTC. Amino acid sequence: CASSLVGSRETQYF.

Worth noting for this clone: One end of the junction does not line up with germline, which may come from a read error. The CDR3 DNA sequence: TGTGCTAGCAGCGGTCCCGGGACTAGCGGGAGTCTGCAAGAGACCCAGTACTTC. It specifies CASSGPGTSGSLQETQYF. J is TRBJ2-5 and V is TRBV7-7, with TRBD2 identical over 14 bases. CDR3 length equals 18 residues. Germline assignment: CDR1 SSHAT and CDR2 FNYEAQ (reference sequence).